This T cell receptor beta chain was retrieved from a study of blood T cell repertoires in COVID-19. As for the study in general: Spain, Italy and the United States supplied samples that represented acute and convalescent COVID-19.

In the original processing: The assay estimated nucleated cells by amplifying reference gene primers. Some clones are missing from TCRdb's copy, which holds only in-frame ones; the method was immunoSEQ multiplex PCR. V, J and clone size derive from that table, while D and trimming were established from the DNA sequence. The sample lists about 150,000 clones; roughly 80% were seen once. This clone was found once. Seattle participants joined during active infection and were tracked over time. The sample taken for sequencing was peripheral blood. The receptor was derived from a woman of 80 years or more with COVID-19, enrolled during active disease.

The CDR3 coding sequence is TGTGCCAGCAGCTTTTGGCGGCGGGGACAGGGGAAACAAGAGACCCAGTACTTC. Its translation: CASSFWRRGQGKQETQYF. The rearrangement joins TRBV7-2 to TRBJ2-5; TRBD1 matches at 10 bases. Germline V gene data show CDR1 as SGHTA and CDR2 as FQGNSA. The CDR3 has 18 residues. The junction had 12 bases not matched to a gene; V was cut back by 3 bases and J by 2 bases.